This T cell receptor (beta chain) was identified in a study of OX40 agonist ivuxolimab in advanced cancers. Background on the whole study: Ivuxolimab, which targeted the costimulatory receptor OX40 (CD134), was an agonistic, fully human IgG2 monoclonal antibody. Intravenous ivuxolimab was administered to patients every 2 weeks at six dose levels: 0.01, 0.1, 0.3, 1.5, 3 and 10 mg/kg. Of the roughly 52 dose-escalation patients, hepatocellular carcinoma was present in 19, melanoma in some 15, renal cell carcinoma in 9 and head and neck cancer in 9. In the dose-escalation cohort, roughly four fifths of patients were male, and the mean age was approximately 64 years, with a range of roughly 20 to 79. Patients were allowed to have had prior anti-PD-1, anti-PD-L1 or anti-CTLA-4 therapy, and around 40% of the dose-escalation patients had previously received checkpoint inhibitors. Three dose-escalation patients achieved partial responses, one with hepatocellular carcinoma and two with cutaneous melanoma. Peripheral TCRbeta sequencing aimed to test whether ivuxolimab altered TCR sequence diversity and caused clonal T-cell expansion. The monotherapy dose-escalation portion (N ≈ 50 patients) of the phase I ivuxolimab trial is reported in the paper.

Patients with a history of autoimmune disease or receiving systemic immunosuppression were excluded from the trial. Peripheral blood for TCR sequencing was collected from all dose cohorts at baseline, on cycle 4 day 1, and on cycle 7 day 1. Samples came from an open-label, multicenter, first-in-human phase I dose-escalation trial of ivuxolimab. The trial enrolled adults with locally advanced or metastatic head and neck squamous cell, hepatocellular, melanoma or renal cell carcinoma. Before TCR sequencing, CD4+ T cells and CD8+ T cells from peripheral blood were sorted into separate populations. Points on this clone: The specificity of this receptor is unknown. No much larger clone is present one base from it, and per-base qualities are unavailable.

Genomic DNA was isolated from the sorted cells so that the TCRbeta CDR3 region could be sequenced. The immunoSEQ Assay was used for sequencing of TCRbeta CDR3 regions. TCRdb stores this immuneACCESS table with in-frame sequences only. Part of the clones is absent; in the studies checked, under half of the shortfall reflects unresolved V genes, and no reason is known for the rest. Counted in this sample were 82,000 or so clones; around 90% of them appeared once. 0.6% to 0.7% of the sample is in the top ten clones. CDR1 SGHDT and CDR2 YYEEEE were looked up in the germline V gene. Between the V and J ends, shortened by 2 bases and 2 bases respectively, the junction contains 11 bases. The CDR3 contains 14 residues, cysteine and phenylalanine counted. The read is trimmed to its CDR3 DNA, 42 bases read in frame from base 1. Findings and caveats that apply to the study as a whole: After ivuxolimab, CD8+ T cells had more expanded clones than CD4+ T cells on average. Antigen specificity was not determined for the clonally expanded peripheral T cells. Low levels of normalized T-cell clonal expansion were also shown by some nonresponding patients. Partial responders in the 0.1-3.0 mg/kg groups had among the lowest normalized peripheral clonal expansion, especially among CD8+ T cells. At doses from 0.1 to 3.0 mg/kg, clonal expansion was seen in both CD4+ and CD8+ blood T cells between baseline and week 6.

The receptor comes from an adult with an advanced solid tumor such as melanoma, head and neck, liver or kidney cancer. The sequences come from CD4+ or CD8+ T cells sorted from blood, collected in a trial of the OX40 agonist ivuxolimab. This receptor chain uses TRBV5-6 and TRBJ2-7, with no confident D gene call. The DNA sequence is TGTGCCAGCAGCTTCGGACGGACCACCTACGAGCAGTACTTC. Its translation is CASSFGRTTYEQYF.